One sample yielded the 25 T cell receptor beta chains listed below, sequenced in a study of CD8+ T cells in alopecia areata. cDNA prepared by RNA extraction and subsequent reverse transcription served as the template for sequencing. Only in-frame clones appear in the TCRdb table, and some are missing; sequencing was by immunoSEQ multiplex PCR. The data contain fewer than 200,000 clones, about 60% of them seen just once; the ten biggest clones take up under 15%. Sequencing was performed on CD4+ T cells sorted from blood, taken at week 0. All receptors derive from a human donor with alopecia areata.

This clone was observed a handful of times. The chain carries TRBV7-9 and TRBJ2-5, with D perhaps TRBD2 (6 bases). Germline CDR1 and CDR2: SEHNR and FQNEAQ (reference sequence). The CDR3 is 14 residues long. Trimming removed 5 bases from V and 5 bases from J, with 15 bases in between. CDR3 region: CASSTGLGRETQYF. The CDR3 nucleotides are TGTGCCAGCAGCACGGGACTGGGGAGGGAGACCCAGTACTTC.

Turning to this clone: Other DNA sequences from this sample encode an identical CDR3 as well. The CDR3 sequence is CASRDRGNQPQHF. In DNA form, the CDR3 reads TGTGCCAGCAGAGACAGGGGGAATCAGCCCCAGCATTTT. V gene TRBV2 combines with J gene TRBJ1-5; the match to TRBD1 covers 9 bases. V lost 6 bases to trimming and J lost 4 bases; unmatched junction nucleotides: 1. The germline CDR1 and CDR2 sequences are SNHLY and FYNNEI. This CDR3 is built from 13 residues.

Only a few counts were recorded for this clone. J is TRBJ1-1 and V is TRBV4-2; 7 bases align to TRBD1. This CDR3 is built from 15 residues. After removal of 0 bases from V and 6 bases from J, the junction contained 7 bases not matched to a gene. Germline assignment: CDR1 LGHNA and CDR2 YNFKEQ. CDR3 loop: CASSQDPSTGSEAFF. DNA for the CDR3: TGTGCCAGCAGCCAAGACCCTTCGACAGGGTCTGAAGCTTTCTTT.

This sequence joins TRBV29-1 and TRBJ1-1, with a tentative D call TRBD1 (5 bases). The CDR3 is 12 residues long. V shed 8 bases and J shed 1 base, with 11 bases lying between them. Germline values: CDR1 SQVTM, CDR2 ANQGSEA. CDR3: CSSSGQNTEAFF. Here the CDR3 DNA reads TGCAGCTCCTCGGGGCAGAACACTGAAGCTTTCTTT. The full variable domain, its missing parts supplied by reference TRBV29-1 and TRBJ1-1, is SAVISQKPSRDICQRGTSLTIQCQVDSQVTMMFWYRQQPGQSLTLIATANQGSEATYESGFVIDKFPISRPNLTFSTLTVSNMSPEDSSIYLCSSSGQNTEAFFGQGTRLTVV.

CDR3 DNA: TGCGCCAGCAGGTCGTATCGGACTTCCCCATACACAGATACGCAGTATTTT. It is translated as CASRSYRTSPYTDTQYF. This rearrangement joins TRBV5-1 to TRBJ2-3, with D perhaps matching TRBD2 (5 bases). The CDR3 consists of 17 residues. Germline CDR1 and CDR2: SGHRS and YFSETQ. Trimming removed 5 bases from V and 2 bases from J, with 21 bases in between.

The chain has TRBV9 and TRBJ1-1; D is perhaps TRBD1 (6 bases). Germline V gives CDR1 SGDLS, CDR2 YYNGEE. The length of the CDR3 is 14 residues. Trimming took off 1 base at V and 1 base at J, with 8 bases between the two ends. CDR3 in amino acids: CASSVQGRNTEAFF. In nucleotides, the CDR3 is TGTGCCAGCAGCGTACAGGGGCGGAACACTGAAGCTTTCTTT.

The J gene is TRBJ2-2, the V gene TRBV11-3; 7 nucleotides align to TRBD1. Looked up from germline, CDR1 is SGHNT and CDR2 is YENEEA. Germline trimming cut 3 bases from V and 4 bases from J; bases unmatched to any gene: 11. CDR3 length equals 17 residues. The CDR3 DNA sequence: TGTGCCAGCAGCTTGGATACAGGGGCGCGGGTCACCGGGGAGCTGTTTTTT. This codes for CASSLDTGARVTGELFF. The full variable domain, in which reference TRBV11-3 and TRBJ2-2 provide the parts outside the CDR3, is EAGVVQSPRYKIIEKKQPVAFWCNPISGHNTLYWYLQNLGQGPELLIRYENEEAVDDSQLPKDRFSAERLKGVDSTLKIQPAELGDSAVYLCASSLDTGARVTGELFFGEGSRLTVL.

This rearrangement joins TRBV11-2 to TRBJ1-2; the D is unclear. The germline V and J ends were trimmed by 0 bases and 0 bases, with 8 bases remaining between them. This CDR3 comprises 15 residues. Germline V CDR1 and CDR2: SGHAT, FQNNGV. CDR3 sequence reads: CASSLDRGTNYGYTF. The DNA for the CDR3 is TGTGCCAGCAGCTTAGATCGAGGGACTAACTATGGCTACACCTTC.

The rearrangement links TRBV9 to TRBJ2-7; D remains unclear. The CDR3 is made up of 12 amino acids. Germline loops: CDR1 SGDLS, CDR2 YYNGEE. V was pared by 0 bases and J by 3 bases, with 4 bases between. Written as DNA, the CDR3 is TGTGCCAGCAGCGTAGAAGGCTACGAGCAGTACTTC. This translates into CASSVEGYEQYF.

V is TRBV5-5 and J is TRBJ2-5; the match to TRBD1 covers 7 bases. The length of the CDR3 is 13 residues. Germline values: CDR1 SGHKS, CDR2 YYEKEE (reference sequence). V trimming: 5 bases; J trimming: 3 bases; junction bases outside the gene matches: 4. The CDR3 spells CASRRGQKETQYF. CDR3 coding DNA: TGTGCCAGCAGAAGGGGACAGAAAGAGACCCAGTACTTC.

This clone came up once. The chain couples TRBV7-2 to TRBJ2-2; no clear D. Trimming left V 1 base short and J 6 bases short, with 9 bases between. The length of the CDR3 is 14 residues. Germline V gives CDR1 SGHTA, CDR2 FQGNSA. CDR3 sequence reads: CASSLGGVAGELFF. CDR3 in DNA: TGTGCCAGCAGCTTAGGTGGGGTCGCCGGGGAGCTGTTTTTT.

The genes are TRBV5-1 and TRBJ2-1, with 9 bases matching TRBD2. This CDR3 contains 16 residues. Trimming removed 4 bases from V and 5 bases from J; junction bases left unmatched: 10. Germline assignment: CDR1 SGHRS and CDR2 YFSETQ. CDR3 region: CASSPNPTSGNNEQFF. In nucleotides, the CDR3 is TGCGCCAGCAGCCCAAATCCGACTAGCGGCAACAATGAGCAGTTCTTC.

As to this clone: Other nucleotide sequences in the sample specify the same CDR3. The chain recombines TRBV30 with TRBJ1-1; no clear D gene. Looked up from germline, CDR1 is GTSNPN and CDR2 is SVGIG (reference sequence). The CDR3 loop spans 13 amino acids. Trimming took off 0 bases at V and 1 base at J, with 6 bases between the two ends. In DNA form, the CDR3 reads TGTGCCTGGAGTGTTCAAGGGAACACTGAAGCTTTCTTT. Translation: CAWSVQGNTEAFF. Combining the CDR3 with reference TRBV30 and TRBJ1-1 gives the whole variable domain SQTIHQWPATLVQPVGSPLSLECTVEGTSNPNLYWYRQAAGRGLQLLFYSVGIGQISSEVPQNLSASRPQDRQFILSSKKLLLSDSGFYLCAWSVQGNTEAFFGQGTRLTVV.

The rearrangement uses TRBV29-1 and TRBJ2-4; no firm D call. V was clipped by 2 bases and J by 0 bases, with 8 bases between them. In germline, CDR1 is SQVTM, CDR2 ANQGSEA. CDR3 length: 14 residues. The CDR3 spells CSVESILAKNIQYF. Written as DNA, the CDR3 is TGCAGCGTTGAATCGATATTAGCCAAAAACATTCAGTACTTC.

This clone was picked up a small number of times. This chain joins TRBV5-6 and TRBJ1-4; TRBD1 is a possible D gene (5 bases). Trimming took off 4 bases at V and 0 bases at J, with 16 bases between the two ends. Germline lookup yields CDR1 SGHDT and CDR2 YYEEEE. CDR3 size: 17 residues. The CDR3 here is CASSTTYGTATNEKLFF. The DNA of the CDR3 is TGTGCCAGCAGCACCACCTACGGGACTGCAACTAATGAAAAACTGTTTTTT.

CDR3 sequence reads: CAWSVHQGSSETQYF. DNA for the CDR3: TGTGCCTGGAGTGTACACCAGGGTTCGTCGGAGACCCAGTACTTC. The genes are TRBV30 and TRBJ2-5; TRBD1 might be the D (5 bases). The CDR3 covers 15 residues. V was trimmed by 0 bases and J by 5 bases, leaving 16 bases between them. Germline-derived CDR1 and CDR2 are GTSNPN and SVGIG (reference sequence).

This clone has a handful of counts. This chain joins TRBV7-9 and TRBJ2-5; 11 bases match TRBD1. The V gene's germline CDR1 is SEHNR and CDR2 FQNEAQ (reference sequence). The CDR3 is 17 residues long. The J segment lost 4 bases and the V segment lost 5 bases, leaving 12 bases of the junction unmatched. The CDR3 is CASSPSTGQGARETQYF. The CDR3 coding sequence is TGTGCCAGCAGCCCGTCCACAGGACAGGGGGCTCGAGAGACCCAGTACTTC. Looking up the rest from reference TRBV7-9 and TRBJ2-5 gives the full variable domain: DTGVSQNPRHKITKRGQNVTFRCDPISEHNRLYWYRQTLGQGPEFLTYFQNEAQLEKSRLLSDRFSAERPKGSFSTLEIQRTEQGDSAMYLCASSPSTGQGARETQYFGPGTRLLVL.

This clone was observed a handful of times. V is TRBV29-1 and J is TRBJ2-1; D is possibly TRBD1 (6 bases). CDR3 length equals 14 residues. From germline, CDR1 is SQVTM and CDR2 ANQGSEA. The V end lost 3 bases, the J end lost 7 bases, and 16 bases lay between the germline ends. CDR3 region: CSVDTQGMMNEQFF. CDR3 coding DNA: TGCAGCGTTGATACTCAGGGGATGATGAATGAGCAGTTCTTC.

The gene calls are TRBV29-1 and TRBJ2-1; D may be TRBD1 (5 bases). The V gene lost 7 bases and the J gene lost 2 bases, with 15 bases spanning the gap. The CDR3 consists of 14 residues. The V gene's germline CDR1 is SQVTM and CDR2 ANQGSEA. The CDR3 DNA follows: TGCAGCGGTCAACTCGTAGGGGCCTACAATGAGCAGTTCTTC. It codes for CSGQLVGAYNEQFF.

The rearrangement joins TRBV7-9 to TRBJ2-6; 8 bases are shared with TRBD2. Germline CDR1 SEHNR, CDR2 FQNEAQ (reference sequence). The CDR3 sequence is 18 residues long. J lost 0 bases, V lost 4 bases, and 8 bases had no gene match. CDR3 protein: CASSSPGGTLSGANVLTF. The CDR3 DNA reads TGTGCCAGCAGCTCCCCGGGGGGGACCCTCTCTGGGGCCAACGTCCTGACTTTC.

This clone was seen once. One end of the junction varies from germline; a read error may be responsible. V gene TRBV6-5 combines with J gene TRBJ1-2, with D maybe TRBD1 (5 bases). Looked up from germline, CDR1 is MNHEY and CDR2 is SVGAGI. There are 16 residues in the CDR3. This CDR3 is CASSYTSRGEGYGYTF. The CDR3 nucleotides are TGCGCCAGCAGTTACACATCCCGAGGGGAGGGGTATGGCTACACCTTC.

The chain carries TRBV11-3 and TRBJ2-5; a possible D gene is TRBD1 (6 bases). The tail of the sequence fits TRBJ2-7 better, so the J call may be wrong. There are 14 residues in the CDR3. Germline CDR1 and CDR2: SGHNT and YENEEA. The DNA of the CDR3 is TGTGCCAGCAGCGCACGGACAGTCGCCTACGAGCAGTACTTC. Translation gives CASSARTVAYEQYF.

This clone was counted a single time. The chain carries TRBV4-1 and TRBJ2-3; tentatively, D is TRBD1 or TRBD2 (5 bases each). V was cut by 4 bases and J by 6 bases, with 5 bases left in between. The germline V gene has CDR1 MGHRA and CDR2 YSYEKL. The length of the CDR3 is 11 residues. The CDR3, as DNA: TGCGCCAGCAGCCGGGGGGATACGCAGTATTTT. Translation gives CASSRGDTQYF.

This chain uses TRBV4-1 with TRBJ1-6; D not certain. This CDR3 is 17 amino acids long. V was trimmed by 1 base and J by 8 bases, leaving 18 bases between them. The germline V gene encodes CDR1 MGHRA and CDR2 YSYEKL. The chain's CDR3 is CASSQVIRVHTDSPLHF. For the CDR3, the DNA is TGCGCCAGCAGCCAAGTAATTCGGGTCCATACAGATTCACCCCTCCACTTT.

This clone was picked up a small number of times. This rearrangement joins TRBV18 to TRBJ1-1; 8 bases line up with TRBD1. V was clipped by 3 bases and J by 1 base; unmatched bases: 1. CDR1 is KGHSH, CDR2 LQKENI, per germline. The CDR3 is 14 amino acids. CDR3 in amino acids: CASSPGQENTEAFF. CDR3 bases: TGTGCCAGCTCACCGGGACAGGAGAACACTGAAGCTTTCTTT. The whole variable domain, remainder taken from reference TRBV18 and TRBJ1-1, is NAGVMQNPRHLVRRRGQEARLRCSPMKGHSHVYWYRQLPEEGLKFMVYLQKENIIDESGMPKERFSAEFPKEGPSILRIQQVVRGDSAAYFCASSPGQENTEAFFGQGTRLTVV.